Listed here are 22 T cell receptor beta chains from one sample, sequenced in a study of cytomegalovirus exposure and HLA in healthy donors. The PCR was carried out with 60 Vbeta primers and 13 Jbeta primers. TCRdb's table, derived via immunoSEQ multiplex PCR, lists solely in-frame clones and lacks some. The sample has about 67,000 clones; roughly 73% are singletons. The material sequenced was PBMCs. These receptors came from a man aged 40-55 years in good health and CMV-seronegative.

The V call is TRBV9, the J call TRBJ2-5; 7 nucleotides align to TRBD2. This CDR3 spans 14 amino acids. Looked up from germline, CDR1 is SGDLS and CDR2 is YYNGEE. V shed 4 bases, J shed 5 bases, and the junction held 8 bases outside the gene matches. Here the CDR3 DNA reads TGTGCCAGCAGCCCCTCCGGGGGGTTGGAGACCCAGTACTTC. Its protein product is CASSPSGGLETQYF.

The rearrangement links TRBV28 to TRBJ2-2, with D tentatively TRBD1 (6 bases). The V gene lost 7 bases and the J gene lost 0 bases, with 18 bases spanning the gap. Per germline, CDR1 MDHEN and CDR2 SYDVKM. This CDR3 has 17 residues. DNA for the CDR3: TGTGCCAGCAATACCCGCCGCAGGGGAACGAACACCGGGGAGCTGTTTTTT. Translating gives CASNTRRRGTNTGELFF.

The J gene is TRBJ2-7, the V gene TRBV29-1; D perhaps matches TRBD2 (6 bases). The CDR3 is 13 residues long. Germline V gene sequence: CDR1 SQVTM, CDR2 ANQGSEA. V was trimmed by 3 bases and J by 6 bases, leaving 15 bases between them. DNA of the CDR3: TGCAGCGTTGAGTTTGAGGCCGGGGGCGAGCAGTACTTC. Its protein product is CSVEFEAGGEQYF.

This clone was observed a few times. V gene TRBV5-8 combines with J gene TRBJ1-5; D unresolved. This CDR3 comprises 11 residues. Germline assignment: CDR1 SGHTS and CDR2 YDEGEE. Between the trimmed V and J ends, which lost 0 bases and 13 bases, there was a span of 8 bases. The CDR3 protein is CASSLGGRQHF. CDR3 coding DNA: TGTGCCAGCAGCTTGGGAGGGCGGCAGCATTTT. The full variable domain, rest sourced from reference TRBV5-8 and TRBJ1-5, is EAGVTQSPTHLIKTRGQQATLRCSPISGHTSVYWYQQALGLGLQFLLWYDEGEERNRGNFPPRFSGRQFPNYSSELNVNALELEDSALYLCASSLGGRQHFGDGTRLSIL.

The V call is TRBV14, the J call TRBJ2-5; 11 bases are shared with TRBD1. The junction had 6 bases not matched to a gene; V was cut back by 1 base and J by 5 bases. The CDR3 is 16 residues long. CDR1 SGHDN and CDR2 FVKESK come from the germline V gene. The CDR3 DNA follows: TGTGCCAGCAGCCAAGTTCGGACAGGGGGCGCGGAGACCCAGTACTTC. Its translation is CASSQVRTGGAETQYF.

This clone has just a few counts. The CDR3 reads CASSEGGSNQPQHF. CDR3 coding DNA: TGTGCCAGCAGTGAAGGAGGGAGCAATCAGCCCCAGCATTTT. The chain is built from TRBV6-1 and TRBJ1-5; D not certain. Trimming stripped 1 base from V and 1 base from J, with 5 bases between. Germline V gives CDR1 MNHNS, CDR2 SASEGT. This CDR3 is built from 14 residues.

V usage is TRBV6-6 and J usage is TRBJ1-5; no reliable D call. V was cut by 3 bases and J by 4 bases, with 10 bases left in between. Germline lookup yields CDR1 MNHNY and CDR2 SVGAGI (reference sequence). This CDR3 comprises 14 residues. CDR3 DNA sequence: TGTGCCAGCAGTTATTCGGGAAAGAATCAGCCCCAGCATTTT. It encodes CASSYSGKNQPQHF.

This clone was observed a single time. DNA for the CDR3: TGTGCCAGTAGTCCATTAGCGGGAGCCTTCACAGATACGCAGTATTTT. Amino acid sequence: CASSPLAGAFTDTQYF. The chain links TRBV19 to TRBJ2-3; 9 bases fit TRBD2. Looked up from germline, CDR1 is LNHDA and CDR2 is SQIVND (reference sequence). Trimming cost V 5 bases and J 2 bases; bases outside gene matches: 8. The CDR3 loop spans 16 amino acids. Full variable domain (missing parts from reference TRBV19 and TRBJ2-3): DGGITQSPKYLFRKEGQNVTLSCEQNLNHDAMYWYRQDPGQGLRLIYYSQIVNDFQKGDIAEGYSVSREKKESFPLTVTSAQKNPTAFYLCASSPLAGAFTDTQYFGPGTRLTVL.

This clone was counted only a few times. Other DNA sequences in the sample encode the same CDR3. The V call is TRBV7-9, the J call TRBJ1-4, with D perhaps TRBD1 (6 bases). This CDR3 contains 14 residues. Trimming removed 5 bases at V and 5 bases at J, with 12 bases between. The V gene's germline CDR1 is SEHNR and CDR2 FQNEAQ (reference sequence). The CDR3 DNA reads TGTGCCAGCAGCCCCGGACAGCCGAATGAAAAACTGTTTTTT. The encoded protein is CASSPGQPNEKLFF.

This chain uses TRBV5-6 with TRBJ2-7; 7 nucleotides agree with TRBD1. The CDR3 is 14 amino acids. With 0 bases clipped from V and 1 base from J, the junction kept 1 base outside the gene matches. Germline V CDR1 and CDR2: SGHDT, YYEEEE. Written as DNA, the CDR3 is TGTGCCAGCAGCTTGGACAGGGGTTCCTACGAGCAGTACTTC. Protein product: CASSLDRGSYEQYF.

V gene TRBV7-8 combines with J gene TRBJ2-4; tentatively, D is TRBD2 (5 bases). The CDR3 has 14 residues. The V end lost 4 bases, the J end lost 4 bases, and 11 bases lay between the germline ends. Germline V lookup: CDR1 SGHVS, CDR2 FQNEAQ. CDR3 bases: TGTGCCAGCAGCTCAGGAGAGGGTAAAAACATTCAGTACTTC. It specifies CASSSGEGKNIQYF.

The chain uses TRBV9 and TRBJ2-5; 12 bases align to TRBD1. The J call is doubtful: the DNA matches TRBJ2-7 better. Germline CDR1 and CDR2: SGDLS and YYNGEE. The CDR3 is 17 residues long. The CDR3 nucleotides are TGTGCCAGCAGCGCAAGGGACAGGGGGCTTCCTAACTACGAGCAGTACTTC. Translating it yields CASSARDRGLPNYEQYF.

The V gene is TRBV7-8, the J gene TRBJ1-6; D is perhaps TRBD1 (5 bases). V lost 1 base, J lost 6 bases, and 16 bases lay in between. The CDR3 contains 17 residues. CDR1 is SGHVS and CDR2 is FQNEAQ in the germline V gene. CDR3 DNA: TGTGCCAGCAGCTTAGTCGGGGGATCGGCGGGTAATTCACCCCTCCACTTT. Protein product: CASSLVGGSAGNSPLHF.

The CDR3 region has the DNA TGTGCCACCAGCAGCGGACAGGGGGTCAATTCACCCCTCCACTTT. Translated, it gives CATSSGQGVNSPLHF. This sequence joins TRBV15 and TRBJ1-6; 10 positions agree with TRBD1. The germline CDR1 and CDR2 sequences are LNHNV and YYDKDF (reference sequence). The CDR3 totals 15 residues. With 3 bases clipped from V and 7 bases from J, the junction kept 3 bases outside the gene matches.

The chain combines TRBV2 with TRBJ1-5; 11 bases line up with TRBD1. This CDR3 comprises 16 residues. Looked up from germline, CDR1 is SNHLY and CDR2 is FYNNEI. Trimming removed 6 bases from V and 1 base from J; junction bases left unmatched: 5. DNA for the CDR3: TGTGCCAGCAGGGACAGGGGGCTAATCAGCAATCAGCCCCAGCATTTT. As protein: CASRDRGLISNQPQHF.

CDR3 bases: TGTGCCAGCAGCTTGACAGGAGGATACGAGCAGTACTTC. This sequence encodes CASSLTGGYEQYF. J is TRBJ2-5 and V is TRBV11-1; TRBD1 might be the D (6 bases). The J call may be in error: the DNA end matches TRBJ2-7 better. CDR3 size: 13 residues. The germline CDR1 and CDR2 sequences are SGHAT and FQDESV (reference sequence).

This chain uses TRBV5-4 with TRBJ2-7; TRBD1 matches at 8 bases. CDR1 SGHNT and CDR2 YYREEE come from the germline V gene (reference sequence). The junction had 9 bases not matched to a gene; V was cut back by 2 bases and J by 2 bases. The CDR3 spans 16 residues. CDR3 residues: CASSFSGQVLAYEQYF. In DNA, the CDR3 is TGTGCCAGCAGCTTTTCGGGACAGGTTCTAGCCTACGAGCAGTACTTC.

CDR3 in amino acids: CASSLGRGAVSSYEQYF. CDR3 bases: TGTGCCAGCAGTTTGGGCCGGGGGGCCGTGAGCTCCTACGAGCAGTACTTC. The chain combines TRBV27 with TRBJ2-7; perhaps TRBD2 as D (7 bases). CDR3 length: 17 amino acids. V lost 3 bases to trimming and J lost 0 bases, with 18 bases between them. Germline V lookup: CDR1 MNHEY, CDR2 SMNVEV (reference sequence).

The rearrangement links TRBV10-1 to TRBJ2-5, with D possibly matching TRBD1 (6 bases). This CDR3 is built from 13 residues. The ends were cut back, 5 bases at V and 5 bases at J, with 12 bases in the middle. The germline CDR1 and CDR2 sequences are WNHNN and SYGVQD (reference sequence). The CDR3 DNA sequence: TGCGCCAGCAGTTCAGGGGCCGGGGAGACCCAGTACTTC. It encodes CASSSGAGETQYF.

This rearrangement joins TRBV19 to TRBJ2-1; TRBD2 matches 13 bases. Unmatched junction bases numbered 15, after V lost 9 bases and J lost 1 base. The CDR3 runs 19 residues. Germline V gene data show CDR1 as LNHDA and CDR2 as SQIVND (reference sequence). The CDR3 DNA follows: TGTGCCAGCACAACCGGGACTAGCGGGAAATGGGGATCCTACAATGAGCAGTTCTTC. As protein: CASTTGTSGKWGSYNEQFF.

This rearrangement joins TRBV11-2 to TRBJ1-6; no clear D. Trimming removed 2 bases from V and 10 bases from J, with 9 bases in between. This CDR3 is built from 13 residues. The V gene's germline CDR1 is SGHAT and CDR2 FQNNGV. CDR3 DNA: TGTGCCAGCAGCTTAACTAACGGGTCACCCCTCCACTTT. Protein product: CASSLTNGSPLHF.

The rearrangement joins TRBV2 to TRBJ2-3; tentatively, D is TRBD1 (6 bases). The V end was cut by 7 bases, the J end by 2 bases, with 13 bases between. This CDR3 is 14 amino acids long. Per germline, CDR1 SNHLY and CDR2 FYNNEI. The chain's CDR3 is CASKVDRYTDTQYF. In DNA form, the CDR3 reads TGTGCCAGCAAGGTGGACAGATACACAGATACGCAGTATTTT.